These 15 T cell receptor beta chains were sequenced from one sample in a study of PD-1 blockade in classical Hodgkin lymphoma. Profiling relied on immunoSEQ multiplex PCR, and the TCRdb table lists in-frame clones only, not all of them. Among 25,000 to 30,000 clones listed, roughly 75% were seen once. Time point denoted: cycle 4 day 1 (C4D1), after around six weeks of nivolumab. Every patient was affected by relapse after autologous stem cell transplantation, while exposure to brentuximab vedotin was not uniform. The sample consisted of peripheral blood mononuclear cells (PBMCs), taken before the fourth cycle of nivolumab. The receptor source for this set is a human donor with classical Hodgkin lymphoma.

The genes are TRBV6-1 and TRBJ2-7; TRBD2 is a possible D gene (5 bases). CDR3 size: 10 residues. Germline lookup yields CDR1 MNHNS and CDR2 SASEGT. Trimming cost V 10 bases and J 3 bases, with 7 bases left between them. The CDR3 protein is CATGNYEQYF. DNA for the CDR3: TGTGCCACCGGGAACTACGAGCAGTACTTC.

The V and J genes are TRBV30 and TRBJ2-3; no firm D call. Trimming removed 7 bases at V and 3 bases at J, with 8 bases between. CDR3 size: 11 residues. The germline V gene encodes CDR1 GTSNPN and CDR2 SVGIG (reference sequence). CDR3 nucleotides: TGTGCCTTCTCTACTACAGATACGCAGTATTTT. It encodes CAFSTTDTQYF.

The chain is built from TRBV10-3 and TRBJ2-5; D not resolved. This CDR3 has 15 residues. V was clipped by 0 bases and J by 5 bases, with 13 bases between them. CDR1 is ENHRY, CDR2 SYGVKD, per germline. In DNA form, the CDR3 reads TGTGCCATCAGTGAGTCTCGGTCGTCGAGGGAGACCCAGTACTTC. This codes for CAISESRSSRETQYF.

The gene calls are TRBV5-4 and TRBJ1-6; D perhaps matches TRBD1 (5 bases). V lost 1 base to trimming and J lost 9 bases, with 11 bases between them. CDR3 size: 14 residues. CDR1 SGHNT and CDR2 YYREEE come from the germline V gene (reference sequence). CDR3: CASSLRQGSSPLHF. The CDR3 region has the DNA TGTGCCAGCAGCTTGAGGCAGGGTAGTTCACCCCTCCACTTT. The full variable domain, completed using reference TRBV5-4 and TRBJ1-6, is ETGVTQSPTHLIKTRGQQVTLRCSSQSGHNTVSWYQQALGQGPQFIFQYYREEENGRGNFPPRFSGLQFPNYSSELNVNALELDDSALYLCASSLRQGSSPLHFGNGTRLTVT.

The V and J genes are TRBV30 and TRBJ1-1; TRBD1 matches 10 bases. Germline V gives CDR1 GTSNPN, CDR2 SVGIG (reference sequence). Germline trimming cut 7 bases from V and 5 bases from J; bases unmatched to any gene: 10. The CDR3 sequence is 14 residues long. CDR3 nucleotide sequence: TGTGCCTCTCAACCCGGGACAGGGGAAACTGAAGCTTTCTTT. Translation: CASQPGTGETEAFF.

This clone was picked up one time. The chain couples TRBV14 to TRBJ2-2; no definite D call. This CDR3 region has 16 residues. The V end lost 1 base, the J end lost 2 bases, and 11 bases lay between the germline ends. Germline CDR1 and CDR2: SGHDN and FVKESK. The CDR3 nucleotides are TGTGCCAGCAGCCAAGGTCTCCAGTTAAACACCGGGGAGCTGTTTTTT. It codes for CASSQGLQLNTGELFF. Together with reference TRBV14 and TRBJ2-2, the CDR3 gives the full variable domain: EAGVTQFPSHSVIEKGQTVTLRCDPISGHDNLYWYRRVMGKEIKFLLHFVKESKQDESGMPNNRFLAERTGGTYSTLKVQPAELEDSGVYFCASSQGLQLNTGELFFGEGSRLTVL.

This clone was observed a few times. The chain recombines TRBV19 with TRBJ1-2; the match to TRBD1 covers 12 bases. Per the germline V gene, CDR1 is LNHDA and CDR2 is SQIVND (reference sequence). Unmatched junction bases numbered 5, after V lost 5 bases and J lost 4 bases. CDR3 length: 15 residues. The CDR3 DNA reads as TGTGCCAGTAGTTTGGGACAGGGGGCTGGCTATGGCTACACCTTC. Its translation: CASSLGQGAGYGYTF.

This chain uses TRBV5-1 with TRBJ2-7; D is perhaps TRBD2 (7 bases). Germline values: CDR1 SGHRS, CDR2 YFSETQ. The V and J ends lost 4 bases and 3 bases respectively, with 14 bases between them. The CDR3 contains 14 residues. CDR3 in amino acids: CASSRGGGGYEQYF. The CDR3 DNA reads as TGCGCCAGCAGCCGCGGGGGCGGGGGCTACGAGCAGTACTTC.

The rearrangement links TRBV15 to TRBJ1-1, with D unresolved. V was trimmed by 7 bases and J by 3 bases, leaving 15 bases between them. The CDR3 spans 14 residues. Germline-derived CDR1 and CDR2 are LNHNV and YYDKDF (reference sequence). CDR3 nucleotides: TGTGCCACCACCAAGGATTGGGGATACACTGAAGCTTTCTTT. Its protein product is CATTKDWGYTEAFF.

The chain uses TRBV4-2 and TRBJ2-1; perhaps TRBD2 as D (5 bases). This CDR3 spans 18 amino acids. Germline V gene sequence: CDR1 LGHNA, CDR2 YNFKEQ. Trimming shortened V by 0 bases and J by 7 bases, and 22 bases separated the two germline ends. CDR3 nucleotide sequence: TGTGCCAGCAGCCAAGATAGTGACGGGGTTGGTTTTACTAATGAGCAGTTCTTC. As protein: CASSQDSDGVGFTNEQFF.

This clone was detected a few times. This rearrangement joins TRBV19 to TRBJ2-5, with D possibly TRBD2 on 5 matching bases. This CDR3 spans 13 amino acids. Germline loops: CDR1 LNHDA, CDR2 SQIVND (reference sequence). The V gene lost 5 bases and the J gene lost 0 bases, with 7 bases spanning the gap. CDR3 in amino acids: CASSPGNQETQYF. CDR3 nucleotides: TGTGCCAGTAGTCCGGGGAACCAAGAGACCCAGTACTTC. The full variable domain, rest sourced from reference TRBV19 and TRBJ2-5, is DGGITQSPKYLFRKEGQNVTLSCEQNLNHDAMYWYRQDPGQGLRLIYYSQIVNDFQKGDIAEGYSVSREKKESFPLTVTSAQKNPTAFYLCASSPGNQETQYFGPGTRLLVL.

The V and J genes are TRBV4-1 and TRBJ2-7; 8 bases match TRBD2. Germline CDR1 reads MGHRA; CDR2 reads YSYEKL. Germline trimming cut 1 base from V and 4 bases from J; bases unmatched to any gene: 6. The CDR3 consists of 15 residues. The CDR3 region is CASSQVFGGRYEQYF. CDR3 in DNA: TGCGCCAGCAGCCAAGTCTTCGGCGGGAGGTACGAGCAGTACTTC.

This clone was seen a few times. The gene calls are TRBV11-2 and TRBJ2-1; D is undetermined. The germline V gene has CDR1 SGHAT and CDR2 FQNNGV. The CDR3 spans 18 residues. With 2 bases removed from V and 3 bases from J, the gap between germline ends came to 20 bases. The CDR3: CASSLRAPDQLNYNEQFF. Here the CDR3 DNA reads TGTGCCAGCAGCTTAAGAGCCCCGGACCAGCTGAACTACAATGAGCAGTTCTTC.

The chain has TRBV6-1 and TRBJ1-1; D possibly corresponds to TRBD1 (5 bases). Germline CDR1 MNHNS, CDR2 SASEGT. The ends were cut back, 6 bases at V and 4 bases at J, with 15 bases in the middle. This CDR3 is 14 amino acids long. The CDR3 spells CASRAQGVGTEAFF. For the CDR3, the DNA is TGTGCCAGCAGAGCTCAGGGTGTCGGCACTGAAGCTTTCTTT.

The genes are TRBV6-6 and TRBJ2-1, with D perhaps TRBD2 (7 bases). The ends were cut back, 6 bases at V and 6 bases at J, with 21 bases in the middle. This CDR3 region has 16 residues. Germline loops: CDR1 MNHNY, CDR2 SVGAGI (reference sequence). The chain's CDR3 is CASSPFGGPRTNEQFF. Written as DNA, the CDR3 is TGTGCCAGCAGCCCGTTCGGGGGGCCTAGGACCAATGAGCAGTTCTTC.